What follows are 11 T cell receptor beta chains derived from one specimen sequenced in a study of T-cell memory formation after mild COVID-19. TCRdb independently ran MiXCR on the 5' RACE reads; one entry per CDR3 protein. Found here are 470,000 or so distinct CDR3 sequences, approximately 18% of them singletons; the top ten hold 9% to 15%. Material for sequencing was PBMCs or a T cell subset sorted from them (not recorded which). All receptors come from an adult woman who had mild COVID-19 (a few samples of this study predate the infection). Cell type and time point are not known.

The table lists this clonotype with a few counts. This rearrangement joins TRBV4-1 to TRBJ2-3; D not certain. The CDR3 has 16 amino acids. The germline CDR1 and CDR2 sequences are MGHRA and YSYEKL. Trimming pared 1 base from V and 4 bases from J, leaving 15 bases between. The CDR3 nucleotides read TGCGCCAGCAGCCAAGGGGTGGTAGTCGTCTCAGATACGCAGTATTTT. As protein: CASSQGVVVVSDTQYF.

This chain connects TRBV18 to TRBJ2-1, with 8 nucleotides matching TRBD2. This CDR3 has 17 residues. CDR1 KGHSH and CDR2 LQKENI come from the germline V gene. J gave up 7 bases and V 3 bases, and 14 bases lay outside the gene matches. The CDR3 nucleotides are TGTGCCAGCTCACCCGCCCCCGGGACTAGAGTCGGTAATGAGCAGTTCTTC. Translated: CASSPAPGTRVGNEQFF.

Comments on this clonotype: No conserved phenylalanine or tryptophan ends this CDR3, so it is likely a read error. V gene TRBV5-6 combines with J gene TRBJ1-1; D ambiguous. V was cut by 4 bases and J by 9 bases, with 13 bases left in between. Per the germline V gene, CDR1 is SGHDT and CDR2 is YYEEEE. There are 12 residues in the CDR3. CDR3 DNA: TGTGCCAGCAGCGTATCCGGTGACCAAGCTTTCCTT. Translated, it gives CASSVSGDQAFL.

The J gene is TRBJ2-5, the V gene TRBV5-4; 9 bases agree with TRBD2. Germline V gene sequence: CDR1 SGHNT, CDR2 YYREEE (reference sequence). The CDR3 spans 17 residues. V lost 0 bases, J lost 1 base, and 7 bases stayed unmatched. In DNA, the CDR3 is TGTGCCAGCAGCTTGGTGCTACTAGCGGGCACCCAAGAGACCCAGTACTTC. It yields the protein CASSLVLLAGTQETQYF.

This clonotype was picked up many times. The CDR3 protein is CASSPGHNEAFF. The CDR3 nucleotides read TGTGCCAGCAGCCCTGGACACAATGAAGCTTTCTTT. The J gene is TRBJ1-1, the V gene TRBV5-6; D possibly corresponds to TRBD1 (5 bases). Trimming pared 4 bases from V and 7 bases from J, leaving 11 bases between. The CDR3 is 12 residues long. CDR1 is SGHDT, CDR2 YYEEEE, per germline.

The sample holds a few counts of this clonotype. The chain employs TRBV7-9 and TRBJ2-1; 7 nucleotides agree with TRBD2. CDR1 is SEHNR and CDR2 is FQNEAQ in the germline V gene (reference sequence). J was trimmed by 5 bases and V by 1 base; bases with no gene match: 11. The CDR3 is made up of 17 amino acids. The DNA of the CDR3 is TGTGCCAGCAGCTTAGACTTCGGGGCTAGCGGAGACAATGAGCAGTTCTTC. This translates into CASSLDFGASGDNEQFF.

This clonotype was seen only a few times. The chain combines TRBV20-1 with TRBJ2-1; maybe TRBD1 (5 bases). Germline loops: CDR1 DFQATT, CDR2 SNEGSKA (reference sequence). The CDR3 spans 15 residues. Trimming shortened V by 5 bases and J by 2 bases, and 16 bases separated the two germline ends. The CDR3 region has the DNA TGCAGTGCTTCCGGTTTGCAGGGAACCTACAATGAGCAGTTCTTC. This gives the protein CSASGLQGTYNEQFF.

CDR3 sequence (DNA): TGTGCCAGCAGCCAAGATCTTTCGCGGGCAAACCTACGGCAGTACTTC. It codes for CASSQDLSRANLRQYF. This chain joins TRBV3-1 and TRBJ2-7; tentatively, D is TRBD2 (5 bases). The CDR3 loop spans 16 amino acids. Germline V CDR1 and CDR2: LGHDT, YNNKEL (reference sequence). Trimming cost V 0 bases and J 9 bases, with 21 bases left between them.

The table lists this clonotype with a few counts. The chain links TRBV5-1 to TRBJ2-1; a possible D gene is TRBD1 (5 bases). CDR1 is SGHRS, CDR2 YFSETQ, per germline. The CDR3 extends over 16 amino acids. V dropped 0 bases and J dropped 0 bases, with 10 bases sitting between them. The CDR3 DNA follows: TGCGCCAGCAGCTTGGGGGGCTTTTTCTCCTACAATGAGCAGTTCTTC. This gives the protein CASSLGGFFSYNEQFF. Variable domain in full (rest from reference TRBV5-1 and TRBJ2-1): KAGVTQTPRYLIKTRGQQVTLSCSPISGHRSVSWYQQTPGQGLQFLFEYFSETQRNKGNFPGRFSGRQFSNSRSEMNVSTLELGDSALYLCASSLGGFFSYNEQFFGPGTRLTVL.

This clonotype appeared a few times. This chain joins TRBV4-1 and TRBJ1-3, with 11 bases aligning to TRBD1. The V segment lost 2 bases and the J segment 9 bases; nucleotides outside the gene matches: 6. The CDR3 has 15 amino acids. Germline V CDR1 and CDR2: MGHRA, YSYEKL. The CDR3 nucleotides are TGCGCCAGCAGCCAATCGGACAGGGGGCGAAGCACCATATATTTT. It encodes CASSQSDRGRSTIYF.

This clonotype has a handful of counts. V gene TRBV6-5 combines with J gene TRBJ2-7; the match to TRBD2 covers 10 bases. The V segment lost 4 bases and the J segment 3 bases; nucleotides outside the gene matches: 3. Germline assignment: CDR1 MNHEY and CDR2 SVGAGI. The length of the CDR3 is 14 residues. The CDR3 DNA sequence: TGTGCCAGCAGTTCCGTAGCGGGAGGCTACGAGCAGTACTTC. It yields the protein CASSSVAGGYEQYF.